The TCR beta chain described here comes from a study of OX40 agonist ivuxolimab in advanced cancers. Study details: Prior anti-PD-1, anti-PD-L1 or anti-CTLA-4 therapy did not bar entry, and less than 50% had some.

The germline CDR1 and CDR2 sequences are MNHNS and SASEGT. The CDR3 runs 16 residues. With V trimmed by 1 base and J by 5 bases, 3 bases remained unmatched. At baseline, cycle 4 day 1, and cycle 7 day 1, blood was sampled. This clone was counted a single time. Its specificity is not known. Study-wide points: Average numbers of expanded clones were greater in CD8+ T cells than in CD4+.

Sequenced by immunoSEQ multiplex PCR; TCRdb stores in-frame clones only, minus some. The data show some 87,000 clones, around nine tenths seen once. Sequencing used CD4+ or CD8+ T cells sorted from blood, obtained in a trial of the OX40 agonist ivuxolimab. The TCR was taken from an adult with an advanced solid tumor such as melanoma, head and neck, liver or kidney cancer. This chain connects TRBV6-1 to TRBJ1-6; TRBD1 matches at 9 bases. CDR3 sequence: CASSEGRTGDNSPLHF. CDR3 DNA: TGTGCCAGCAGTGAAGGGAGGACAGGGGATAATTCACCCCTCCACTTT.